This entry lists 10 T cell receptor beta chains sequenced from one sample in a study of CD8+CD57+ T cells in acquired aplastic anemia. All patients picked for sequencing had shown, by flow cytometry, an expansion of CD8+CD57+ cells. Genomic DNA, the template, was used for profiling of the TCR beta VDJ and CDR3. TCRdb re-analysed the reads in MiXCR, keeping a single row per CDR3 protein. This table has just over 450,000 distinct CDR3 sequences, around 30% appearing once. What was sequenced was sorted CD4+, CD8+, or CD8+CD57+ T cells (not recorded which) from PBMCs. The receptors here all came from a human donor with aplastic anemia.

The V and J genes are TRBV20-1 and TRBJ2-2, with 7 bases fitting TRBD1. CDR1 is DFQATT, CDR2 SNEGSKA, per germline (reference sequence). This CDR3 comprises 14 residues. The ends lost 6 bases at V and 3 bases at J; junction bases unmatched: 7. The CDR3: CSAARQGDTGELFF. DNA of the CDR3: TGCAGTGCCGCTCGACAGGGTGACACCGGGGAGCTGTTTTTT.

The chain uses TRBV25-1 and TRBJ1-2; maybe TRBD1 (5 bases). CDR1 and CDR2 (germline): MGHDK, SYGVNS. The CDR3 is made up of 15 amino acids. Trimming stripped 3 bases from V and 8 bases from J, with 19 bases between. The CDR3 loop reads CASSDLGTVSGGYTF. The CDR3 nucleotides are TGTGCCAGCAGTGATTTAGGGACTGTCTCGGGCGGCTACACCTTC.

V and J are TRBV9 and TRBJ2-7, with 9 bases lining up with TRBD1. Germline V lookup: CDR1 SGDLS, CDR2 YYNGEE. V dropped 0 bases and J dropped 3; count of bases not matched to a gene: 4. The CDR3 spans 15 residues. The CDR3 sequence: CASSVDEGQGYEQYF. In nucleotides, the CDR3 is TGTGCCAGCAGCGTAGATGAGGGACAGGGCTACGAGCAGTACTTC.

This clonotype has a handful of counts. The rearrangement links TRBV19 to TRBJ2-5; D may match TRBD1 or TRBD2 (5 bases each). The CDR3 extends over 16 amino acids. The V and J ends lost 9 bases and 8 bases respectively, with 28 bases between them. Looked up from germline, CDR1 is LNHDA and CDR2 is SQIVND (reference sequence). The CDR3 sequence: CASSLSGALFIETQYF. The CDR3 DNA follows: TGTGCCAGCAGCCTATCCGGGGCCCTCTTTATTGAAACCCAGTACTTC.

This chain joins TRBV4-2 and TRBJ1-5, with TRBD1 matching 8 bases. Per the germline V gene, CDR1 is LGHNA and CDR2 is YNFKEQ. Unmatched junction bases numbered 5, after V lost 3 bases and J lost 7 bases. This CDR3 has 14 amino acids. Here the CDR3 reads CASSHQGAGQPQHF. The CDR3 DNA follows: TGTGCCAGCAGCCACCAGGGGGCCGGACAGCCCCAGCATTTT.

This clonotype has at least ten counts. V usage is TRBV19 and J usage is TRBJ1-5; perhaps TRBD1 as D (5 bases). Germline values: CDR1 LNHDA, CDR2 SQIVND (reference sequence). This CDR3 is 15 amino acids long. DNA of the CDR3: TGTGCGGGGGGGAGTGGGAGAGACGTAAATCAGCCCCAGCATTTT. It encodes CAGGSGRDVNQPQHF.

This chain joins TRBV4-1 and TRBJ2-7; D unclear. From germline, CDR1 is MGHRA and CDR2 YSYEKL. CDR3 length equals 15 residues. Trimming pared 1 base from V and 5 bases from J, leaving 15 bases between. CDR3 in amino acids: CASSQGISISNEQYF. Here the CDR3 DNA reads TGCGCCAGCAGCCAAGGTATTAGTATAAGCAACGAGCAGTACTTC.

The table lists this clonotype with many counts. The chain couples TRBV11-2 to TRBJ1-6; D not certain. Per germline, CDR1 SGHAT and CDR2 FQNNGV. The CDR3 contains 17 residues. Trimming pared 1 base from V and 7 bases from J, leaving 17 bases between. CDR3 loop: CASSLALVRDNNSPLHF. CDR3 bases: TGTGCCAGCAGCTTAGCTCTCGTCCGCGACAACAATTCACCCCTCCACTTT.

J is TRBJ1-6 and V is TRBV11-2; D possibly corresponds to TRBD1 (5 bases). Germline-derived CDR1 and CDR2 are SGHAT and FQNNGV. The CDR3 covers 17 residues. In nucleotides, the CDR3 is TGTGCTTCTAAAACGGGGGTCCGAAGCTCCTATAATTCACCCCTCCACTTT. The encoded protein is CASKTGVRSSYNSPLHF.

To note about this clonotype: It may be a read error: a sequence one base away is much more abundant. The chain recombines TRBV2 with TRBJ2-3; D uncertain. Germline V CDR1 and CDR2: SNHLY, FYNNEI. This CDR3 is 15 amino acids long. This chain's CDR3 is CAGSDLGFVTDTQYF. The CDR3 DNA follows: TGTGCCGGCAGTGACTTGGGCTTTGTTACGGATACGCAGTATTTT.